A selection of T cell receptor beta chains follows, all from one sample in a study of graft-versus-host responses after intestinal transplantation. These receptors lack a known antigen. Produced via immunoSEQ multiplex PCR; TCRdb's table is partial and in-frame only. The sample consists of 95,000 to 110,000 clones, more than 85% of them appearing once. The material was unstimulated CD4+ T cells sorted from spleen or lymph node cells, obtained before intestinal transplant. Receptors were obtained from a human donor who received an intestinal transplant. Each CDR3 is given without its conserved first and last residue.

j_call,v_call,cdr3_aa
TRBJ2-2,TRBV6-6,ASSDSGTGTGELF
TRBJ1-2,TRBV6-1,ASPDGQGANGYT
TRBJ2-2,TRBV7-3,ASSLQSTGELF
TRBJ2-1,TRBV7-2,ASSRADYHYNEQF
TRBJ1-3,TRBV6-6,ASSYGPQGGGNTIY
TRBJ1-1,TRBV5-4,ASSLGGNTEAF
TRBJ1-1,TRBV6-5,ASSYSYRGTEAF
TRBJ1-6,TRBV9,ASSPAPYNSPLH
TRBJ2-3,TRBV6-1,ASSPYFTDTQY
TRBJ2-3,TRBV29-1,SVDRINTDTQY
TRBJ2-7,TRBV7-2,ASSLTGGYEQY
TRBJ2-1,TRBV6-6,ASSLQLGPSYNEQF
TRBJ1-2,TRBV6-1,ASSLVGRGNYGYT
TRBJ2-1,TRBV6-5,ASSYSPELSNEQF
TRBJ1-3,TRBV5-1,ASSLGGRGNTIY
TRBJ1-6,TRBV21-1,ASSKESRQGWNSPLH
TRBJ2-3,TRBV11-2,ASSYRGDTQY
TRBJ1-5,TRBV5-6,ASSLSRGNQPQH
TRBJ1-2,TRBV5-1,ASRDRGLARDGYT
TRBJ1-1,TRBV7-9,ASSLGTGAMNTEAF
TRBJ1-3,TRBV2,ARQGGLSGNTIY
TRBJ1-2,TRBV6-4,ASSATWGQGVPNYGYT
TRBJ1-5,TRBV7-9,ASTGFYGQPQH
TRBJ2-5,TRBV10-2,ASTPGPQGTQY
TRBJ1-1,TRBV2,ASSGVGDTEAF
TRBJ2-5,TRBV19,ASSQDREETQY